These 7 T cell receptor beta chains were all obtained from the same sample, sequenced in a study of CD8 T cells in Susac syndrome. RNA in amounts of about 0.5 to 1 ug was reverse transcribed with random hexamers. TCRdb called the immunoSEQ multiplex PCR reads again in MiXCR, with one record for every CDR3 protein. Here the sample spans more than 120,000 distinct CDR3 sequences, approximately 93% being singletons. Sequencing was performed on CD4+ T cells from PBMCs. These receptors originate from a human donor in good health.

The rearrangement links TRBV3-1 to TRBJ2-7; 15 bases fit TRBD2. Germline assignment: CDR1 LGHDT and CDR2 YNNKEL (reference sequence). After removal of 2 bases from V and 4 bases from J, the junction contained 6 bases not matched to a gene. The CDR3 is made up of 17 amino acids. CDR3 amino acids: CASSQWTSGRAGYEQYF. As DNA, the CDR3 is TGTGCCAGCAGCCAATGGACTAGCGGGAGGGCCGGGTACGAGCAGTACTTC.

This chain uses TRBV30 with TRBJ1-1; tentatively, D is TRBD1 (5 bases). Trimming took 4 bases from V and 8 from J, leaving 14 bases between them. Germline CDR1 and CDR2: GTSNPN and SVGIG (reference sequence). The CDR3 is made up of 12 amino acids. CDR3 sequence: CAWNGAAGEAFF. In DNA form, the CDR3 reads TGTGCCTGGAATGGGGCAGCGGGCGAAGCTTTCTTT.

The chain recombines TRBV5-6 with TRBJ2-3; D call uncertain. CDR3 length: 14 residues. Looked up from germline, CDR1 is SGHDT and CDR2 is YYEEEE. Trimming cost V 0 bases and J 3 bases, with 8 bases left between them. As DNA, the CDR3 is TGTGCCAGCAGCTTGGGGCTGGGGACAGATACGCAGTATTTT. The encoded protein is CASSLGLGTDTQYF.

J is TRBJ2-5 and V is TRBV5-1; 9 bases are shared with TRBD1. V was clipped by 8 bases and J by 5 bases; unmatched bases: 13. The CDR3 contains 15 residues. The V gene's germline CDR1 is SGHRS and CDR2 YFSETQ. This chain's CDR3 is CASSVGQGLMETQYF. DNA of the CDR3: TGCGCCAGTAGCGTGGGACAGGGCCTGATGGAGACCCAGTACTTC.

The gene calls are TRBV3-1 and TRBJ2-7; TRBD2 aligns across 11 bases. Per germline, CDR1 LGHDT and CDR2 YNNKEL (reference sequence). This CDR3 is built from 16 residues. The V gene end was trimmed by 4 bases and the J gene end by 1 base; junction bases not matched to a gene: 6. Here the CDR3 DNA reads TGTGCCAGCAGCCGCTTCCTAGCGGGAGGTTCCTACGAGCAGTACTTC. This codes for CASSRFLAGGSYEQYF.

The genes are TRBV3-1 and TRBJ2-7; 14 bases match TRBD2. Losses at the gene ends were 4 bases for V and 3 bases for J; bases not matched to a gene: 5. This CDR3 has 16 amino acids. Per germline, CDR1 LGHDT and CDR2 YNNKEL (reference sequence). CDR3: CASSPAGTSGGYEQYF. The CDR3 DNA is TGTGCCAGCAGCCCAGCCGGGACTAGCGGGGGCTACGAGCAGTACTTC.

V gene TRBV20-1 combines with J gene TRBJ2-5; TRBD1 is a possible D gene (6 bases). V lost 3 bases, J lost 3 bases, and 8 bases lay in between. CDR1 and CDR2 from the germline V gene are DFQATT and SNEGSKA (reference sequence). There are 12 residues in the CDR3. This CDR3 reads CSASWTEETQYF. The DNA of the CDR3 is TGCAGTGCTAGTTGGACAGAAGAGACCCAGTACTTC.